This T cell receptor (beta chain) was recorded in a study of long-term antiretroviral therapy in people with HIV. Treatment for every participant with HIV took place in the United States. The study used samples holding about 0.9-11 million cryopreserved PBMC before DNA extraction. This clone was detected only a few times. The germline V and J ends were trimmed by 4 bases and 10 bases, with 17 bases remaining between them. CDR1 SGHKS and CDR2 YYEKEE come from the germline V gene (reference sequence). The CDR3 contains 14 residues. This was the immunoSEQ v3.0 assay at survey level. Libraries were prepared by immunoSEQ multiplex PCR; TCRdb keeps only in-frame clonotypes and omits some of them. The sample yields about 11,000 clones, roughly 91% seen once.

J is TRBJ1-4 and V is TRBV5-5; perhaps TRBD1 as D (6 bases). This clonotype originated in a woman between 35 and 50 years old with HIV. The sample was unsorted PBMCs, taken 0.2 years before starting antiretroviral therapy. The CDR3: CASSIEGGTGKLFF. The CDR3 bases are TGTGCCAGCAGCATCGAGGGGGGGACGGGAAAACTGTTTTTT.